The clone carrying this TCR beta chain was recorded only once. Using immunoSEQ multiplex PCR, the repertoire was profiled, and TCRdb retains in-frame clones only, with some absent. The data contain some 150,000 clones, just over 85% of them singletons. This specimen comes from a study of blood T cell repertoires in COVID-19. Study overall: Sources were T cells, B-cell-depleted T cells, or PBMCs; the material itself was cDNA or gDNA.

Per germline, CDR1 SGHVS and CDR2 FQNEAQ. This CDR3 comprises 14 residues. V lost 4 bases, J lost 4 bases, and 6 bases stayed unmatched. The gene calls are TRBV7-8 and TRBJ2-5; TRBD1 agrees at 7 bases. The TCR originated in a woman in her sixties or seventies with acute or convalescent COVID-19. The source material was peripheral blood. In nucleotides, the CDR3 is TGTGCCAGCAGCTACAGGGGTACGGGAGAGACCCAGTACTTC. This codes for CASSYRGTGETQYF. Full variable domain (remainder filled in from reference TRBV7-8 and TRBJ2-5): GAGVSQSPRYKVAKRGQDVALRCDPISGHVSLFWYQQALGQGPEFLTYFQNEAQLDKSGLPSDRFFAERPEGSVSTLKIQRTQQEDSAVYLCASSYRGTGETQYFGPGTRLLVL.